A single sample is the source of the 3 T cell receptor beta chains below, sequenced in a study of CD8 T cells in ankylosing spondylitis. MiXCR, applied by TCRdb to the 5' RACE reads, yields one record per CDR3 protein. The data hold approximately 90,000 distinct CDR3 sequences, with roughly 8.3% observed a single time. The sequenced sample was blood, either unsorted or a sorted T cell fraction (not recorded which). The receptors derive from a male donor with ankylosing spondylitis or in good health (not recorded which).

The table lists this clonotype with many counts. This chain uses TRBV7-2 with TRBJ2-7, with 7 positions matching TRBD1. The germline V gene encodes CDR1 SGHTA and CDR2 FQGNSA. The CDR3 runs to 14 residues. V was pared by 1 base and J by 3 bases, with 3 bases of the junction left unmatched. CDR3 loop: CASSLGDRGYEQYF. The CDR3 nucleotides are TGTGCCAGCAGCTTAGGGGACAGAGGCTACGAGCAGTACTTC.

This clonotype was observed at least ten times. The chain joins TRBV12-3 or TRBV12-4 to TRBJ1-1; D is undetermined. V shed 7 bases and J shed 1 base, with 13 bases lying between them. CDR3 length equals 14 residues. The CDR3: CASTGVERNTEAFF. DNA for the CDR3: TGTGCCAGCACGGGCGTTGAGAGGAACACTGAAGCTTTCTTT.

In its sample, this clonotype was seen many times. This chain joins TRBV7-3 and TRBJ2-1, with TRBD2 matching 11 bases. V dropped 4 bases and J dropped 5; count of bases not matched to a gene: 7. Germline CDR1 is SGHTA and CDR2 is FQGTGA. This CDR3 comprises 16 residues. The CDR3 DNA sequence: TGTGCCAGCAGCTCCCGGGGTAGCGGGGGGGACAATGAGCAGTTCTTC. Its translation: CASSSRGSGGDNEQFF.